The subject of this entry is one T cell receptor beta chain. Its specificity is unknown. This record belongs to a study of blood T cells in healthy people across ages. Study in general: Capture via template switching afforded approximately one barcoded beta molecule per two T cells.

Together with a sample-barcoded 5' primer, a J-beta primer mix was included in a second PCR lasting 7 to 11 cycles. One entry per CDR3 protein, called by TCRdb with MiXCR from the 5' RACE reads. There are over 600,000 distinct CDR3 sequences in the sample; more than 35% occur only once, and around 18% lies in the top ten. Study conclusions and caveats: Samples with more naive T cells showed higher observed beta diversity.

The receptor was isolated from a man aged 80 or over in good health. The specimen was blood.

The CDR3 here is CASSLGLEGTDTQYF. For the CDR3, the DNA is TGCGCCAGCAGCCTGGGCCTCGAAGGCACAGATACGCAGTATTTT. The chain joins TRBV5-1 to TRBJ2-3, with D unresolved. The CDR3 has 15 residues. Trimming took 4 bases from V and 1 from J, leaving 13 bases between them. Germline V lookup: CDR1 SGHRS, CDR2 YFSETQ.